This TCR beta chain appears in the sequencing data of a study of blood T cell repertoires in COVID-19. Clones were read by immunoSEQ multiplex PCR, and TCRdb kept only the in-frame ones, dropping some. Altogether about 32,000 clones are present, 80% to 90% being singletons, with the ten largest covering around 5%. The TCR originated in a woman aged 80 or older with active or convalescent COVID-19. Material for sequencing was peripheral blood.

Written as DNA, the CDR3 is TGTGCCAGCAGCGGGAAGGGGCGGGAGCGAAGAGAGACCCAGTACTTC. Encoded protein: CASSGKGRERRETQYF. V and J are TRBV21-1 and TRBJ2-5; the table names TRBD2, a call not compared with the DNA. TRBV21-1 is marked as a pseudogene. The CDR3 has 16 amino acids.